This TCR beta chain was captured in a study of T cells in Graves' hyperthyroidism and ophthalmopathy. Study results and caveats: Before onset, by a median of about six months, the model predicted ophthalmopathy. The authors' 13 V-J model separated ophthalmopathy from stable hyperthyroidism.

As for this clonotype: Its antigen is as yet unknown.

Ophthalmopathy cases met thresholds of Clinical Activity Score at least 3, NOSPECS grade at least 4 and duration under 3 months. PBMCs were obtained from 9.5 to 10 ml fresh peripheral blood. The CDR3 regions of TCR beta were amplified from RNA transcripts. In the first-round RT-PCR of the TCR CDR3, the HTBI primer set was used. A single record per CDR3 protein comes from TCRdb applying MiXCR to the multiplex PCR reads. The sample consists of over 450,000 distinct CDR3 sequences, about a sixth of them appearing once. This CDR3 contains 15 residues. The V gene end was trimmed by 3 bases and the J gene end by 0 bases; junction bases not matched to a gene: 5. Germline lookup yields CDR1 MGHRA and CDR2 YSYEKL.

Source material: blood. The TCR originated in a woman between 18 and 29 years old with Graves' ophthalmopathy. The gene calls are TRBV4-1 and TRBJ2-7; TRBD1 aligns across 7 bases. CDR3 nucleotides: TGCGCCAGCAGCCAGCCGGGACAGAGCTCCTACGAGCAGTACTTC. This encodes CASSQPGQSSYEQYF.